This T cell receptor beta chain comes out of a study of blood T cell repertoires in COVID-19 (dated by TCRdb to 2020 to 2021). Context from the whole study: Samples from collaborators originated in the United States, Italy and Spain and spanned both the acute and convalescent phases of COVID-19. The repertoires were released in a freely available public database intended as a resource for research on the immune response to SARS-CoV-2. A de-identified subject ID, COVID-19 status, age in years and sex were almost always included in the sample metadata. The dataset comprised deeply sampled blood TCRbeta repertoires from subjects exposed to, actively infected with, or recovered from COVID-19. The prospective study material was composed of cDNA or gDNA derived from T cells, B-cell-depleted T cells, or PBMCs. Where available, HLA class I and class II types were obtained from metadata supplied by the sample provider rather than from assay-based typing. Samples were obtained from the ongoing ImmuneRACE study (first 160 participants) and from roughly 1,300 subjects provided by 6 global collaborators. General study outcomes and caveats: How much clinical and demographic metadata was included differed by source and by participant, and the metadata was provided uncurated.

V lost 1 base and J lost 6 bases; the stretch between them is 15 bases long. Based on the germline V gene, the CDR1 and CDR2 sequences are MNHEY and SVGEGT. The CDR3 starts with the cysteine, ends with the phenylalanine, and has 16 residues. The sequence is cut down to CDR3 DNA, 48 bases in frame from base 1. In the case of this clone: Its antigen remains undetermined. Base-call qualities are not available, and no considerably larger clone is one nucleotide away.

TCRbeta CDR3 regions were amplified from genomic DNA using the immunoSEQ Assay, a bias-controlled multiplex PCR. Per the authors' processing: The number of nucleated cells in each sample was estimated from the amplification of reference gene primers within the assay. To quantify the absolute abundance of each unique TCRbeta CDR3 rearrangement, sequence reads were collapsed and filtered. For each sample, productive Simpson clonality was calculated as the square root of Simpson's diversity index over productive rearrangements. TCRdb carries this immuneACCESS record with in-frame sequences only. Its versions omit some clonotypes, under half of them owing to an unresolved V gene in the studies checked, with the rest unexplained. V, J and clone size derive from that table, while D and trimming were established from the DNA sequence. This sample has about 18,000 clones in its table, and approximately 89% of those were observed once. The top ten hold more than 4% of the sample.

Participants in the prospective study were aged roughly 18 to 100 years, lived in about two dozen United States geographic areas, and enrolled through a virtual design. In the prospective study, participants were assigned to cohorts based on the clinical history participants reported in a screening survey and a study questionnaire. For ImmuneRACE Cohort 3, a participant was defined as recovered based on two consecutive negative NP/OP PCR tests, clearance by a healthcare professional, or resolution of symptoms. Each participant in the prospective study had whole blood, serum and a nasopharyngeal or oropharyngeal swab collected by mobile phlebotomists. Additional blood draws and questionnaires over a 2-month period could optionally be provided by prospective study participants. Blood samples from the prospective study were shipped frozen or at room temperature prior to DNA extraction.

The clonotype originates from a woman in her 30s who had recovered from COVID-19. The source material was PBMCs or T cells enriched from blood (not recorded which). The V and J segments used are TRBV6-2 or TRBV6-3 and TRBJ2-2; TRBD1 is possibly the D segment (6 matching bases). The nucleotides are TGTGCCAGCAGTTACTGGCAGGGGCCCGGGGCCGGGGAGCTGTTTTTT. This gives the protein CASSYWQGPGAGELFF.